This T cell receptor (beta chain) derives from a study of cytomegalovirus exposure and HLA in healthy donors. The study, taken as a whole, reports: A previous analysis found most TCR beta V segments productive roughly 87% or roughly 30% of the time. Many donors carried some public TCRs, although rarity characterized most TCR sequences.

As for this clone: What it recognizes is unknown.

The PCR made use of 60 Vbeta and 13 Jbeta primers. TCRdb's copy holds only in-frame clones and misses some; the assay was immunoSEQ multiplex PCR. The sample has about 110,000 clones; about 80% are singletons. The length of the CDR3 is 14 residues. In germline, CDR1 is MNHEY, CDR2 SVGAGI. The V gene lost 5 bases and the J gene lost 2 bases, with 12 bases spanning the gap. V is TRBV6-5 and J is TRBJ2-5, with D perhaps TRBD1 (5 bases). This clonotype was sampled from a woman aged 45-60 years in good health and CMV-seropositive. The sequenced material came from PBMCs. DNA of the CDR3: TGTGCCAGCAGTGCGCAGGGCTTTCAAGAGACCCAGTACTTC. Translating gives CASSAQGFQETQYF.